This T cell receptor (beta chain) came from a study of glioma-infiltrating T cells after dendritic cell vaccination. Using immunoSEQ multiplex PCR, the repertoire was profiled, and TCRdb retains in-frame clones only, with some absent. The repertoire consists of about 64,000 clones, with 80% to 85% occurring once and the leading ten covering around 9.6%. V trimming: 4 bases; J trimming: 3 bases; junction bases outside the gene matches: 9. The CDR3 sequence is 15 residues long. Germline CDR1 and CDR2: MNHNS and SASEGT. The table lists this clone with a count of one. This TCR was recovered from a human donor with glioblastoma. This sequence joins TRBV6-1 and TRBJ2-7; 7 bases match TRBD1. Sample: blood, taken before dendritic cell vaccination. The CDR3 bases are TGTGCCAGCAGTGTGTCGACAGGGCTTGTCTACGAGCAGTACTTC. This translates into CASSVSTGLVYEQYF.